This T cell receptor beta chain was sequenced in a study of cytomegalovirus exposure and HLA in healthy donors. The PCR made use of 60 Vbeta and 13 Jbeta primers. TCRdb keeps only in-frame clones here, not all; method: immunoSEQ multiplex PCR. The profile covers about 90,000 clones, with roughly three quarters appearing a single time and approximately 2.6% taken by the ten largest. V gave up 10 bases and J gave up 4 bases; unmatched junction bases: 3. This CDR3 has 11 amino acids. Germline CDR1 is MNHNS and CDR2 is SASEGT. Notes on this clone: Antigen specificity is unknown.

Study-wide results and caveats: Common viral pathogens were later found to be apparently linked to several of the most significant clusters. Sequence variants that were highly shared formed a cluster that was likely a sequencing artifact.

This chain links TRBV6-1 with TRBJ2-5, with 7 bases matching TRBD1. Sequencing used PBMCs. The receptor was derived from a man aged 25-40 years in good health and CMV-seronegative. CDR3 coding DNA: TGTGCCAACTGGGACAGAGAGACCCAGTACTTC. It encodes CANWDRETQYF.